The 17 T cell receptor beta chains presented below share a single source sample, sequenced in a study of neurological immune-mediated disorders. TCRdb recomputed calls from the 5' RACE reads with MiXCR, one row per CDR3 protein. In the table there are 20,000 to 30,000 distinct CDR3 sequences, approximately 13% of which are singletons. As to time point: technical triplicate 1. Sequenced material: CD4+ T cells from blood. The receptors were sampled from a female donor with HTLV-1-associated myelopathy (HAM/TSP).

This clonotype was seen many times. The gene calls are TRBV5-1 and TRBJ2-1; TRBD1 matches at 10 bases. CDR1 and CDR2 from the germline V gene are SGHRS and YFSETQ. V lost 0 bases to trimming and J lost 6 bases; unmatched junction nucleotides: 3. The CDR3 covers 15 residues. The CDR3 DNA reads as TGCGCCAGCAGCTTGGCCTGGACAGGGGGCAATGAGCAGTTCTTC. It specifies CASSLAWTGGNEQFF. Full variable domain (missing parts from reference TRBV5-1 and TRBJ2-1): KAGVTQTPRYLIKTRGQQVTLSCSPISGHRSVSWYQQTPGQGLQFLFEYFSETQRNKGNFPGRFSGRQFSNSRSEMNVSTLELGDSALYLCASSLAWTGGNEQFFGPGTRLTVL.

In its sample, this clonotype was seen many times. V usage is TRBV7-2 and J usage is TRBJ2-2, with a tentative D call TRBD2 (5 bases). Germline lookup yields CDR1 SGHTA and CDR2 FQGNSA. The CDR3 loop spans 15 amino acids. V was pared by 0 bases and J by 1 base, with 6 bases between. As DNA, the CDR3 is TGTGCCAGCAGCTTAGCCGGGATGAACACCGGGGAGCTGTTTTTT. It translates to CASSLAGMNTGELFF. Based on the CDR3 plus reference TRBV7-2 and TRBJ2-2, the full variable domain is GAGVSQSPSNKVTEKGKDVELRCDPISGHTALYWYRQSLGQGLEFLIYFQGNSAPDKSGLPSDRFSAERTGGSVSTLTIQRTQQEDSAVYLCASSLAGMNTGELFFGEGSRLTVL.

The J gene is TRBJ1-1, the V gene TRBV30; 10 bases are shared with TRBD1. Germline V gene data show CDR1 as GTSNPN and CDR2 as SVGIG (reference sequence). The trim removed 2 bases at V and 0 bases at J, leaving 9 bases unmatched. The CDR3 totals 17 residues. The CDR3, as DNA: TGTGCCTGGAGTAGGAGGGACAGGGGAAAACTGAACACTGAAGCTTTCTTT. Translation: CAWSRRDRGKLNTEAFF.

This clonotype was seen repeatedly, ten times or more. V gene TRBV5-1 combines with J gene TRBJ2-3, with 7 bases that match TRBD2. Germline V CDR1 and CDR2: SGHRS, YFSETQ. This CDR3 has 15 amino acids. Losses at the gene ends were 0 bases for V and 1 base for J; bases not matched to a gene: 2. As DNA, the CDR3 is TGCGCCAGCAGCTTGGCGGGAGGTCGCACAGATACGCAGTATTTT. Translation gives CASSLAGGRTDTQYF.

The sample holds many counts of this clonotype. The chain employs TRBV5-1 and TRBJ2-5; the match to TRBD2 covers 11 bases. Germline-derived CDR1 and CDR2 are SGHRS and YFSETQ. This CDR3 region has 16 residues. With V trimmed by 2 bases and J by 1 base, 4 bases remained unmatched. The CDR3 region is CASSLALAGGQETQYF. CDR3 coding DNA: TGCGCCAGCAGCTTAGCTCTAGCGGGGGGCCAAGAGACCCAGTACTTC.

This clonotype was counted at least ten times. The chain joins TRBV5-1 to TRBJ2-1; weak D call: TRBD1 (5 bases). The CDR3 covers 15 residues. CDR1 is SGHRS, CDR2 YFSETQ, per germline. Trimming shortened V by 3 bases and J by 0 bases, and 10 bases separated the two germline ends. The chain's CDR3 is CASSSDSSSYNEQFF. In nucleotides, the CDR3 is TGCGCCAGCAGCTCCGACAGTAGCTCCTACAATGAGCAGTTCTTC. Variable domain in full (rest from reference TRBV5-1 and TRBJ2-1): KAGVTQTPRYLIKTRGQQVTLSCSPISGHRSVSWYQQTPGQGLQFLFEYFSETQRNKGNFPGRFSGRQFSNSRSEMNVSTLELGDSALYLCASSSDSSSYNEQFFGPGTRLTVL.

Worth noting for this clonotype: A much larger clone differs from this one at a single base, so this may be a read error. The chain joins TRBV20-1 to TRBJ1-2; a possible D gene is TRBD1 (5 bases). This CDR3 is built from 14 residues. Deletions cut 5 bases from V and 3 bases from J, with 16 bases between. Per germline, CDR1 DFQATT and CDR2 SNEGSKA (reference sequence). The chain's CDR3 is CSAYTQQVDYGYTF. The CDR3 DNA is TGCAGTGCTTACACCCAACAGGTAGACTATGGCTACACCTTC.

This clonotype qualifies as medium-sized. V is TRBV7-2 and J is TRBJ1-2; tentatively, D is TRBD1 (6 bases). This CDR3 is 15 amino acids long. V was cut by 4 bases and J by 3 bases, with 15 bases left in between. Germline assignment: CDR1 SGHTA and CDR2 FQGNSA. CDR3 residues: CASSSTGTPYYGYTF. Here the CDR3 DNA reads TGTGCCAGCAGCTCGACAGGAACGCCTTACTATGGCTACACCTTC.

This clonotype has a count of ten or more. The chain combines TRBV11-2 with TRBJ1-1, with D hard to call. Germline V gene sequence: CDR1 SGHAT, CDR2 FQNNGV. Between the trimmed V and J ends, which lost 2 bases and 7 bases, there was a span of 8 bases. The CDR3 extends over 12 amino acids. CDR3 protein: CASSLTGIEAFF. Written as DNA, the CDR3 is TGTGCCAGCAGCTTAACGGGGATTGAAGCTTTCTTT.

This clonotype was picked up many times. V gene TRBV14 combines with J gene TRBJ1-6, with D uncertain. The CDR3 has 12 residues. The V end was cut by 3 bases, the J end by 9 bases, with 6 bases between. Germline-derived CDR1 and CDR2 are SGHDN and FVKESK. The CDR3 protein is CASSQSVSPLHF. CDR3 DNA: TGTGCCAGCAGCCAGTCGGTTTCACCCCTCCACTTT.

This clonotype came up many times. The rearrangement links TRBV7-2 to TRBJ2-1; the D is unclear. Trimming removed 2 bases at V and 4 bases at J, with 6 bases between. This CDR3 spans 13 amino acids. CDR1 is SGHTA, CDR2 FQGNSA, per germline. CDR3 DNA: TGTGCCAGCAGCTTACGTCGGTACAATGAGCAGTTCTTC. This encodes CASSLRRYNEQFF.

The CDR3 region has the DNA TGCAGCGCGGGCGGCAGGGGGGACTACGAGCAGTACTTC. Translating gives CSAGGRGDYEQYF. The chain recombines TRBV29-1 with TRBJ2-7; TRBD1 might be the D (7 bases). V was clipped by 7 bases and J by 3 bases, with 16 bases between them. The CDR3 covers 13 residues. The germline CDR1 and CDR2 sequences are SQVTM and ANQGSEA.

Comments on this clonotype: At one end the junction does not follow the germline gene, possibly because of a read error. V gene TRBV11-2 combines with J gene TRBJ2-6; tentative D call: TRBD2 (5 bases). There are 15 residues in the CDR3. Germline CDR1 is SGHAT and CDR2 is FQNNGV. CDR3 region: CASSPTVVRANVRTF. The CDR3 bases are TGTGCCAGCAGCCCAACAGTGGTGAGGGCCAACGTCCGGACTTTC.

The CDR3 region is CSVFSGRAGETQYF. The CDR3 coding sequence is TGCAGCGTTTTTAGCGGGAGGGCCGGTGAGACCCAGTACTTC. The V gene is TRBV29-1, the J gene TRBJ2-5; 11 nucleotides match TRBD2. Germline V gives CDR1 SQVTM, CDR2 ANQGSEA. The CDR3 extends over 14 amino acids. V lost 5 bases, J lost 5 bases, and 7 bases stayed unmatched.

In its sample, this clonotype was seen many times. This sequence joins TRBV6-5 and TRBJ2-1; D unresolved. Germline V gene data show CDR1 as MNHEY and CDR2 as SVGAGI. The length of the CDR3 is 11 residues. V was clipped by 4 bases and J by 9 bases, with 7 bases between them. CDR3 region: CASSFVGEQFF. Here the CDR3 DNA reads TGTGCCAGCAGTTTCGTGGGTGAGCAGTTCTTC.

V and J are TRBV7-8 and TRBJ2-3; D unclear. The CDR3 is made up of 15 amino acids. V lost 2 bases, J lost 1 base, and 10 bases lay in between. Germline V gene data show CDR1 as SGHVS and CDR2 as FQNEAQ. The CDR3 sequence: CASSLYSSGTDTQYF. CDR3 sequence (DNA): TGTGCCAGCAGCTTATATTCGTCAGGCACAGATACGCAGTATTTT.

This clonotype has a count of ten or more. The J gene is TRBJ2-4, the V gene TRBV7-2; D perhaps matches TRBD1 (6 bases). Germline V gene sequence: CDR1 SGHTA, CDR2 FQGNSA. There are 14 residues in the CDR3. Trimming removed 0 bases from V and 6 bases from J, with 9 bases in between. As DNA, the CDR3 is TGTGCCAGCAGCTTAGCCAGAGGGGGAAACATTCAGTACTTC. Translation: CASSLARGGNIQYF.